These 5 T cell receptor beta chains were sequenced from one sample in a study of T-cell reconstitution after alpha-beta-depleted transplantation in children. Library preparation (for TCRbeta) was performed with unique molecular identifiers. TCRdb reprocessed the PCR reads via MiXCR and lists one record per CDR3 protein. The sample records roughly 420,000 distinct CDR3 sequences, about 17% being singletons. Material: PBMCs, mostly from graft donor cells, obtained 360 days after TCRalphabeta/CD19-depleted stem cell transplant. The source is a boy younger than two who had a stem cell transplant for Wiskott-Aldrich syndrome, so the T cells may come from the graft donor.

This clonotype was observed a few times. The chain couples TRBV11-1 to TRBJ2-1; 8 bases line up with TRBD1. The CDR3 consists of 18 residues. Germline V CDR1 and CDR2: SGHAT, FQDESV (reference sequence). V was clipped by 3 bases and J by 1 base; unmatched bases: 11. This chain's CDR3 is CASSFTLTGAPSYNEQFF. The CDR3 DNA reads TGTGCCAGCAGCTTTACGTTGACAGGGGCCCCTTCCTACAATGAGCAGTTCTTC.

This clonotype was seen at least ten times. This chain uses TRBV12-3 or TRBV12-4 with TRBJ2-6, with unresolved D. V was trimmed by 6 bases and J by 1 base, leaving 19 bases between them. The CDR3 consists of 18 residues. The CDR3 region has the DNA TGTGCCAGCAGCCCATGGTCGGCTATTCTTTCTGGGGCCAACGTCCTGACTTTC. Encoded protein: CASSPWSAILSGANVLTF.

This chain links TRBV5-1 with TRBJ2-7; no definite D call. The CDR3 sequence is 14 residues long. Trimming removed 0 bases at V and 1 base at J, with 8 bases between. From germline, CDR1 is SGHRS and CDR2 YFSETQ. The CDR3 DNA reads as TGCGCCAGCAGCTTGGCCGAACGGTCCTACGAGCAGTACTTC. Translated, it gives CASSLAERSYEQYF.

The V and J genes are TRBV5-6 and TRBJ1-2; possible D gene TRBD1, 6 bases. V lost 0 bases and J 8 bases, leaving 14 bases between the germline ends. Per germline, CDR1 SGHDT and CDR2 YYEEEE. CDR3 length: 14 amino acids. CDR3 protein: CASSLAWDTVGYTF. The CDR3 nucleotides read TGTGCCAGCAGCTTGGCCTGGGACACCGTCGGCTACACCTTC.

This clonotype was seen a handful of times. The gene calls are TRBV5-6 and TRBJ2-7; 7 bases are a match to TRBD1. Unmatched junction bases numbered 9, after V lost 2 bases and J lost 7 bases. CDR3 size: 14 residues. Germline CDR1 SGHDT, CDR2 YYEEEE. CDR3 protein: CASSFLDRAAEQYF. The CDR3 bases are TGTGCCAGCAGCTTCCTAGACAGGGCTGCAGAGCAGTACTTC.